This record looks at one TCR beta chain sequence and its context. Its antigen remains unidentified. Generated by immunoSEQ multiplex PCR, the TCRdb table keeps only in-frame clones and is missing some. The repertoire includes about 200,000 clones, roughly 94% of them detected once, and around 1.7% sits in the top ten. The data were taken from a study of T cell responses to AZD1222 COVID-19 vaccine. The CDR3 is 13 residues long. With 4 bases removed from V and 3 bases from J, the gap between germline ends came to 10 bases. The germline V gene encodes CDR1 LGHDT and CDR2 YNNKEL (reference sequence). Findings and limits, study-wide: The number of AZD1222 recipients seropositive at baseline was only five to seven. Spike-specific TCRs gained breadth and depth after people received two AZD1222 doses. Within unmutated variant regions lay the reported targets of nearly half of spike-specific TCRs. Spike-spanning, vaccine-associated CD4 TCRs were dominant at 160-218 and 743-854.

This chain joins TRBV3-1 (or the pseudogene TRBV3-2) and TRBJ2-7; D might be TRBD1 (6 bases). This TCR derives from an adult who received the MenACWY meningococcal vaccine as a control. The input for sequencing was peripheral blood, taken 28 days after the second dose of the MenACWY control vaccine. CDR3 protein: CASSLGTRYEQYF. CDR3 coding DNA: TGTGCCAGCAGCCTGGGGACACGCTACGAGCAGTACTTC.